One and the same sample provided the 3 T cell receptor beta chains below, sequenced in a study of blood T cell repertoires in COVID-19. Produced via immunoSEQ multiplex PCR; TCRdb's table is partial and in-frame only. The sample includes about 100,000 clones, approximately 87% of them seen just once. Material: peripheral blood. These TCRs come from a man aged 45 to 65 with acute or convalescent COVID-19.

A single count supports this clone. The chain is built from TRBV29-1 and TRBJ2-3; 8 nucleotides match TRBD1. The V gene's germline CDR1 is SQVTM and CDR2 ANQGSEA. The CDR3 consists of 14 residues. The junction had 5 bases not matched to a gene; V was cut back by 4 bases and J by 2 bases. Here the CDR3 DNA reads TGCAGCGTTGCGAGACAGGGGTACACAGATACGCAGTATTTT. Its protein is CSVARQGYTDTQYF.

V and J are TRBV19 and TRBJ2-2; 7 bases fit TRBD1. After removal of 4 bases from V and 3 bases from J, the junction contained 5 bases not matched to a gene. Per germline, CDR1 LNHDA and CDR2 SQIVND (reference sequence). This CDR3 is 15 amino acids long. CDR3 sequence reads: CASSTTGSYTGELFF. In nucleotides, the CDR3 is TGTGCCAGTAGTACGACAGGGAGTTACACCGGGGAGCTGTTTTTT.

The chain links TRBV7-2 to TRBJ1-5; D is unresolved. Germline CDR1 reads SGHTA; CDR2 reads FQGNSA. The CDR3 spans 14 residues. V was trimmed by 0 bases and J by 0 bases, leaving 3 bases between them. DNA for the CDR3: TGTGCCAGCAGCTTAGCGCGTAGCAATCAGCCCCAGCATTTT. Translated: CASSLARSNQPQHF.